A selection of T cell receptor beta chains follows, all from one sample in a study of T cells after yellow fever vaccination. Via MiXCR, TCRdb re-called the 5' RACE reads, giving one row per CDR3 protein. Of fewer than 350,000 distinct CDR3 sequences listed, 8.7% were seen once; the top ten hold roughly 18%. The sample was PBMCs, taken on the day of the first yellow fever vaccination. Receptors were obtained from a man younger than 35 who received the YFV17D yellow fever vaccine. CDR3s include the opening cysteine and the closing phenylalanine or tryptophan. A D gene is named only where the DNA matches it firmly. The size of a clone is reported for some rows only, either as once, few or many, or as a class for expanded clones.

v_gene: TRBV12-3/TRBV12-4; d_gene: NA; abundance: few; j_gene: TRBJ2-6; CDR3aa: CASTFGVGAGANVLTF; CDR3nt: TGTGCCAGCACCTTTGGGGTGGGGGCTGGGGCCAACGTCCTGACTTTC
v_gene: TRBV12-3/TRBV12-4; d_gene: NA; abundance: few; j_gene: TRBJ2-2; CDR3aa: CASSLQGGTGELFF; CDR3nt: TGTGCCAGCAGTCTTCAGGGGGGCACCGGGGAGCTGTTTTTT
v_gene: TRBV20-1; d_gene: NA; abundance: NA; j_gene: TRBJ1-4; CDR3aa: CSATGSMNEKLFF; CDR3nt: TGCAGTGCTACTGGGTCTATGAATGAAAAACTGTTTTTT
v_gene: TRBV3-1; d_gene: NA; abundance: few; j_gene: TRBJ1-6; CDR3aa: CASSQRPNNSPLHF; CDR3nt: TGTGCCAGCAGCCAGAGGCCGAATAATTCACCCCTCCACTTT
v_gene: TRBV4-1; d_gene: TRBD1; abundance: NA; j_gene: TRBJ2-7; CDR3aa: CASSQRFYPGQVYEQYF; CDR3nt: TGCGCCAGCAGCCAAAGATTCTATCCGGGACAGGTTTACGAGCAGTACTTC
v_gene: TRBV7-8; d_gene: NA; abundance: NA; j_gene: TRBJ2-6; CDR3aa: CASSLELPFSGANVLTF; CDR3nt: TGTGCCAGCAGCTTGGAACTTCCGTTCTCTGGGGCCAACGTCCTGACTTTC
v_gene: TRBV3-1; d_gene: TRBD2; abundance: NA; j_gene: TRBJ2-1; CDR3aa: CASSQYAGGAYNEQFF; CDR3nt: TGTGCCAGCAGCCAGTACGCGGGGGGGGCATACAATGAGCAGTTCTTC
v_gene: TRBV4-3; d_gene: TRBD2; abundance: many; j_gene: TRBJ2-3; CDR3aa: CASSPAASGGASTDTQYF; CDR3nt: TGCGCCAGCAGCCCGGCAGCTAGCGGGGGGGCAAGCACAGATACGCAGTATTTT
v_gene: TRBV14; d_gene: NA; abundance: many; j_gene: TRBJ2-5; CDR3aa: CASSQRAGAETQYF; CDR3nt: TGTGCCAGCAGCCAAAGAGCAGGGGCGGAGACCCAGTACTTC
v_gene: TRBV4-2; d_gene: NA; abundance: many; j_gene: TRBJ1-6; CDR3aa: CASSTRDNSPLHF; CDR3nt: TGTGCCAGCAGCACCCGGGACAATTCACCCCTCCACTTT
v_gene: TRBV7-2; d_gene: NA; abundance: few; j_gene: TRBJ2-1; CDR3aa: CASIGDNEQFF; CDR3nt: TGTGCCAGTATCGGAGACAATGAGCAGTTCTTC
v_gene: TRBV3-1; d_gene: NA; abundance: NA; j_gene: TRBJ2-3; CDR3aa: CASSPGLKEDTQYF; CDR3nt: TGTGCCAGCAGCCCCGGACTTAAAGAAGATACGCAGTATTTT
v_gene: TRBV3-1; d_gene: TRBD1; abundance: NA; j_gene: TRBJ1-2; CDR3aa: CASCKQVLWTGPRGYTF; CDR3nt: TGTGCCAGCTGCAAGCAAGTTCTTTGGACAGGTCCCCGTGGCTACACCTTC
v_gene: TRBV5-1; d_gene: NA; abundance: many; j_gene: TRBJ1-1; CDR3aa: CASSLGGVRTEAFF; CDR3nt: TGCGCCAGCAGCTTGGGGGGGGTACGGACTGAAGCTTTCTTT
v_gene: TRBV5-1; d_gene: TRBD2; abundance: few; j_gene: TRBJ2-5; CDR3aa: CASSFSGRKETQYF; CDR3nt: TGCGCCAGCAGCTTCAGCGGGAGAAAAGAGACCCAGTACTTC
v_gene: TRBV12-5; d_gene: NA; abundance: NA; j_gene: TRBJ2-3; CDR3aa: CASGLVLGGPDTQYF; CDR3nt: TGTGCTAGTGGTTTGGTACTGGGGGGACCAGATACGCAGTATTTT
v_gene: TRBV7-2; d_gene: TRBD2; abundance: NA; j_gene: TRBJ2-7; CDR3aa: CASSPGTSGGSSYEQYF; CDR3nt: TGTGCCAGCAGCCCAGGGACTAGCGGGGGCAGCTCCTACGAGCAGTACTTC
v_gene: TRBV9; d_gene: NA; abundance: NA; j_gene: TRBJ1-2; CDR3aa: CASSAPKGSANYGYTF; CDR3nt: TGTGCCAGCAGCGCCCCGAAAGGCAGCGCTAACTATGGCTACACCTTC
v_gene: TRBV7-2; d_gene: TRBD1; abundance: few; j_gene: TRBJ1-1; CDR3aa: CASSSTGGGTEAFF; CDR3nt: TGTGCCAGCAGCTCTACAGGGGGCGGCACTGAAGCTTTCTTT
v_gene: TRBV27; d_gene: TRBD1; abundance: few; j_gene: TRBJ2-1; CDR3aa: CASKLGQQYNEQFF; CDR3nt: TGTGCCAGCAAGCTGGGACAGCAATACAATGAGCAGTTCTTC
v_gene: TRBV20-1; d_gene: NA; abundance: many; j_gene: TRBJ1-1; CDR3aa: CSYLGGNTEAFF; CDR3nt: TGCTCCTACTTGGGGGGGAACACTGAAGCTTTCTTT
v_gene: TRBV5-1; d_gene: TRBD2; abundance: many; j_gene: TRBJ2-1; CDR3aa: CASSPPSSGGPLWNEQFF; CDR3nt: TGCGCCAGCAGCCCCCCATCTAGCGGGGGCCCCCTCTGGAATGAGCAGTTCTTC
v_gene: TRBV4-1; d_gene: NA; abundance: NA; j_gene: TRBJ1-6; CDR3aa: CASSQEPEVSLHF; CDR3nt: TGCGCCAGCAGCCAAGAGCCCGAGGTATCCCTCCACTTT
v_gene: TRBV20-1; d_gene: TRBD2; abundance: NA; j_gene: TRBJ2-1; CDR3aa: CSAPRGGDNEQFF; CDR3nt: TGCAGTGCCCCTCGCGGGGGGGACAATGAGCAGTTCTTC
v_gene: TRBV9; d_gene: NA; abundance: many; j_gene: TRBJ2-2; CDR3aa: CASSAEPFNTGELFF; CDR3nt: TGTGCCAGCAGCGCCGAGCCGTTCAACACCGGGGAGCTGTTTTTT
v_gene: TRBV25-1; d_gene: NA; abundance: few; j_gene: TRBJ1-1; CDR3aa: CASSPQGRVVAFF; CDR3nt: TGTGCCAGCAGTCCTCAGGGCCGGGTGGTTGCTTTCTTT
v_gene: TRBV27; d_gene: NA; abundance: few; j_gene: TRBJ2-7; CDR3aa: CASSLKHRADEQYF; CDR3nt: TGTGCCAGCAGTTTAAAGCACAGGGCGGACGAGCAGTACTTC
v_gene: TRBV7-9; d_gene: NA; abundance: few; j_gene: TRBJ2-3; CDR3aa: CASSVQGDSDTQYF; CDR3nt: TGTGCCAGCAGCGTCCAGGGCGACTCAGATACGCAGTATTTT
v_gene: TRBV5-1; d_gene: TRBD1; abundance: few; j_gene: TRBJ1-3; CDR3aa: CASSLWDRGNTIYF; CDR3nt: TGCGCCAGCAGCCTGTGGGACAGGGGAAACACCATATATTTT
v_gene: TRBV29-1; d_gene: NA; abundance: NA; j_gene: TRBJ1-1; CDR3aa: CSVGPSHRGAAFF; CDR3nt: TGCAGCGTTGGACCGTCCCACCGGGGTGCAGCTTTCTTT
v_gene: TRBV4-2; d_gene: NA; abundance: few; j_gene: TRBJ2-1; CDR3aa: CASTYPGGGGANEQFF; CDR3nt: TGTGCCAGCACCTACCCAGGGGGCGGGGGGGCCAATGAGCAGTTCTTC
v_gene: TRBV10-2; d_gene: TRBD2; abundance: few; j_gene: TRBJ2-3; CDR3aa: CASSRLAGGVTDTQYF; CDR3nt: TGCGCCAGCAGCCGACTAGCGGGGGGTGTCACAGATACGCAGTATTTT
v_gene: TRBV7-2; d_gene: TRBD1; abundance: few; j_gene: TRBJ1-1; CDR3aa: CASSQGQVPEAFF; CDR3nt: TGTGCCAGCAGCCAAGGACAGGTGCCTGAAGCTTTCTTT
v_gene: TRBV27; d_gene: TRBD1; abundance: few; j_gene: TRBJ1-4; CDR3aa: CASSEMTGLEEKLFF; CDR3nt: TGTGCCAGCAGCGAAATGACAGGGTTGGAGGAAAAACTGTTTTTT
v_gene: TRBV4-2; d_gene: NA; abundance: many; j_gene: TRBJ2-2; CDR3aa: CASSQDPSGTVPVGELFF; CDR3nt: TGTGCCAGCAGCCAAGACCCTTCCGGGACGGTCCCCGTCGGGGAGCTGTTTTTT
v_gene: TRBV6-2/TRBV6-3; d_gene: TRBD1; abundance: NA; j_gene: TRBJ2-2; CDR3aa: CASSYSIGRGIAGELFF; CDR3nt: TGTGCCAGCAGTTACTCGATCGGCAGGGGGATTGCCGGGGAGCTGTTTTTT
v_gene: TRBV4-1; d_gene: NA; abundance: NA; j_gene: TRBJ2-5; CDR3aa: CASSQEGQGQETQYF; CDR3nt: TGCGCCAGCAGCCAAGAGGGTCAGGGCCAAGAGACCCAGTACTTC
v_gene: TRBV11-2; d_gene: NA; abundance: NA; j_gene: TRBJ2-1; CDR3aa: CASSFPSGQTLHEQFF; CDR3nt: TGTGCCAGCAGCTTTCCCTCCGGACAGACCTTACATGAGCAGTTCTTC
v_gene: TRBV7-9; d_gene: NA; abundance: few; j_gene: TRBJ1-2; CDR3aa: CASSEVGGTSGYTF; CDR3nt: TGTGCCAGCAGCGAGGTGGGGGGGACGAGTGGCTACACCTTC
v_gene: TRBV20-1; d_gene: NA; abundance: few; j_gene: TRBJ2-5; CDR3aa: CSAPSPGLLETQYF; CDR3nt: TGCAGTGCTCCTTCACCGGGACTCCTAGAGACCCAGTACTTC
v_gene: TRBV5-1; d_gene: TRBD1; abundance: NA; j_gene: TRBJ1-2; CDR3aa: CASSQPMGPGQGFGYTF; CDR3nt: TGCGCCAGCAGCCAGCCCATGGGACCGGGACAGGGTTTTGGCTACACCTTC
v_gene: TRBV27; d_gene: NA; abundance: few; j_gene: TRBJ1-3; CDR3aa: CATSPQGRFGNTIYF; CDR3nt: TGTGCCACTTCCCCGCAGGGTCGGTTCGGAAACACCATATATTTT
v_gene: TRBV20-1; d_gene: TRBD2; abundance: few; j_gene: TRBJ2-7; CDR3aa: CSAWTSGVYEQYF; CDR3nt: TGCAGTGCCTGGACTAGCGGGGTCTACGAGCAGTACTTC
v_gene: TRBV5-4; d_gene: TRBD1; abundance: many; j_gene: TRBJ2-2; CDR3aa: CASSSGQGNTGELFF; CDR3nt: TGTGCCAGCAGTTCGGGACAGGGGAACACCGGGGAGCTGTTTTTT
v_gene: TRBV27; d_gene: NA; abundance: few; j_gene: TRBJ2-5; CDR3aa: CASSFGPGETQYF; CDR3nt: NA
v_gene: TRBV3-1; d_gene: TRBD1; abundance: NA; j_gene: TRBJ2-7; CDR3aa: CASSQEGTVPYDEQYF; CDR3nt: TGTGCCAGCAGCCAGGAAGGGACAGTTCCCTATGACGAGCAGTACTTC
v_gene: TRBV7-8; d_gene: NA; abundance: NA; j_gene: TRBJ1-2; CDR3aa: CASSLRFGGPIRSGYTF; CDR3nt: TGTGCCAGCAGCCTTAGGTTTGGGGGGCCGATTCGGAGTGGCTACACCTTC
v_gene: TRBV4-2; d_gene: NA; abundance: few; j_gene: TRBJ1-2; CDR3aa: CASSQDSDGYTF; CDR3nt: TGTGCCAGCAGCCAAGATTCGGATGGCTACACCTTC
v_gene: TRBV5-4; d_gene: NA; abundance: NA; j_gene: TRBJ2-5; CDR3aa: CASSLGYSQETQYF; CDR3nt: TGTGCCAGCAGCTTGGGGTACAGCCAAGAGACCCAGTACTTC
v_gene: TRBV14; d_gene: NA; abundance: NA; j_gene: TRBJ1-2; CDR3aa: CASSQDGGRTTGYTF; CDR3nt: TGTGCCAGCAGCCAAGATGGTGGCAGGACGACTGGCTACACCTTC
v_gene: TRBV5-1; d_gene: TRBD2; abundance: many; j_gene: TRBJ2-2; CDR3aa: CASSLGLAGGAGELFF; CDR3nt: TGCGCCAGCAGCTTAGGACTAGCGGGGGGCGCCGGGGAGCTGTTTTTT